Following are 13 T cell receptor beta chains from one sample sequenced in a study of T cells in Graves' hyperthyroidism and ophthalmopathy. RNA transcripts yielded amplified TCR beta CDR3 regions. Initially, a first-round RT-PCR of the TCR CDR3 employed the HTBI primer set. TCRdb ran MiXCR on the multiplex PCR reads and lists one entry per CDR3 protein. The sample lists 500,000 to 650,000 distinct CDR3 sequences; roughly 21% were seen once. The sequencing input was blood. The receptors shown here come from a man aged 40-50 years with Graves' ophthalmopathy.

This clonotype has only a few counts. This chain uses TRBV20-1 with TRBJ2-1, with no clear D. The V gene's germline CDR1 is DFQATT and CDR2 SNEGSKA (reference sequence). The germline V and J ends were trimmed by 4 bases and 3 bases, with 4 bases remaining between them. The CDR3 consists of 11 residues. The CDR3 protein is CSAKDYNEQFF. The CDR3 DNA reads as TGCAGTGCTAAAGACTACAATGAGCAGTTCTTC.

This clonotype was recorded many times. The rearrangement joins TRBV27 to TRBJ1-5; TRBD1 matches at 7 bases. The CDR3 totals 15 residues. The germline CDR1 and CDR2 sequences are MNHEY and SMNVEV (reference sequence). The V segment lost 2 bases and the J segment 5 bases; nucleotides outside the gene matches: 6. CDR3 coding DNA: TGTGCCAGCAGTTTAACCGGGACAGCTCATCAGCCCCAGCATTTT. Protein sequence: CASSLTGTAHQPQHF.

This clonotype was recorded at least ten times. The chain links TRBV7-2 to TRBJ2-7, with D possibly being TRBD1 (6 bases). This CDR3 has 14 amino acids. Trimming left V 5 bases short and J 3 bases short, with 14 bases between. The germline V gene has CDR1 SGHTA and CDR2 FQGNSA. The CDR3 spells CASSPAAQGYEQYF. In DNA form, the CDR3 reads TGTGCCAGCAGCCCCGCCGCACAGGGCTACGAGCAGTACTTC.

This clonotype was seen a few times. The gene calls are TRBV5-1 and TRBJ2-7; D is possibly TRBD1 (5 bases). This CDR3 region has 15 residues. CDR1 is SGHRS and CDR2 is YFSETQ in the germline V gene. Between the trimmed V and J ends, which lost 3 bases and 1 base, there was a span of 14 bases. In DNA, the CDR3 is TGCGCCAGCAGCTCGGCGACAGCCAATTCCTACGAGCAGTACTTC. Protein product: CASSSATANSYEQYF.

The chain combines TRBV4-1 with TRBJ1-6; possibly TRBD1 for D (5 bases). CDR1 MGHRA and CDR2 YSYEKL come from the germline V gene. The CDR3 has 16 residues. V gave up 3 bases and J gave up 7 bases, with 16 bases separating them. CDR3 residues: CASSQPLRGRNSPLHF. The CDR3 bases are TGCGCCAGCAGCCAGCCCCTAAGGGGTCGGAATTCACCCCTCCACTTT.

This clonotype has a count of ten or more. This chain uses TRBV20-1 with TRBJ1-1; 8 bases are shared with TRBD1. The CDR3 is 14 amino acids. The germline V gene encodes CDR1 DFQATT and CDR2 SNEGSKA (reference sequence). The ends lost 1 base at V and 4 bases at J; junction bases unmatched: 5. The chain's CDR3 is CSARVQGDLTEAFF. DNA for the CDR3: TGCAGTGCTAGAGTACAGGGGGATCTCACTGAAGCTTTCTTT.

This rearrangement joins TRBV20-1 to TRBJ2-7; 11 bases are a match to TRBD2. Germline loops: CDR1 DFQATT, CDR2 SNEGSKA (reference sequence). V shed 0 bases and J 2 bases; nucleotides not matched to a gene: 6. The CDR3 extends over 16 amino acids. Written as DNA, the CDR3 is TGCAGTGCTAGAGAGCCCCTAGCGGGGGGTACCTACGAGCAGTACTTC. Translation: CSAREPLAGGTYEQYF.

This clonotype turned up a few times. The gene calls are TRBV2 and TRBJ1-2; D is uncertain. The CDR3 covers 10 residues. CDR1 and CDR2 from the germline V gene are SNHLY and FYNNEI. Trimming pared 10 bases from V and 8 bases from J, leaving 11 bases between. CDR3 loop: CATKTVGYTF. The DNA for the CDR3 is TGTGCCACAAAGACCGTGGGCTACACCTTC.

This sequence joins TRBV19 and TRBJ1-6, with 7 nucleotides matching TRBD1. CDR1 and CDR2 from the germline V gene are LNHDA and SQIVND (reference sequence). The CDR3 consists of 14 residues. J lost 6 bases, V lost 8 bases, and 7 bases had no gene match. The CDR3 DNA follows: TGTGCCAGTCGACAGGGCCCCGCTAATTCACCCCTCCACTTT. Translated, it gives CASRQGPANSPLHF.

The J gene is TRBJ2-3, the V gene TRBV3-1, with D perhaps TRBD2 (6 bases). V shed 3 bases and J shed 5 bases, with 9 bases lying between them. Germline CDR1 is LGHDT and CDR2 is YNNKEL (reference sequence). The CDR3 has 13 residues. The CDR3: CASSQAGIDTQYF. CDR3 bases: TGTGCCAGCAGCCAGGCGGGGATAGATACGCAGTATTTT.

This clonotype has a count of ten or more. This rearrangement joins TRBV30 to TRBJ2-5, with D tentatively TRBD2 (5 bases). V was shortened by 0 bases and J by 7 bases, with 12 bases between the two germline ends. CDR1 is GTSNPN and CDR2 is SVGIG in the germline V gene (reference sequence). There are 13 residues in the CDR3. In DNA, the CDR3 is TGTGCCTGGAGTGTATTATCTGCGGGGACCCAGTACTTC. It yields the protein CAWSVLSAGTQYF.

This clonotype was recorded a few times. This chain uses TRBV28 with TRBJ1-2, with D perhaps matching TRBD1 (5 bases). The germline CDR1 and CDR2 sequences are MDHEN and SYDVKM. The V end was cut by 7 bases, the J end by 4 bases, with 13 bases between. This CDR3 region has 13 residues. CDR3 region: CASTQTGFYGYTF. The CDR3 region has the DNA TGTGCCAGCACTCAAACAGGTTTCTATGGCTACACCTTC.

This clonotype has more than one count but fewer than ten. The gene calls are TRBV30 and TRBJ2-3, with D perhaps being TRBD1 or TRBD2 (6 bases each). This CDR3 region has 15 residues. Germline V gene data show CDR1 as GTSNPN and CDR2 as SVGIG (reference sequence). V was cut by 2 bases and J by 5 bases, with 17 bases left in between. For the CDR3, the DNA is TGTGCCTGGAGTTCCCCATCGGGGGCTAGAGATACGCAGTATTTT. Amino acid sequence: CAWSSPSGARDTQYF.